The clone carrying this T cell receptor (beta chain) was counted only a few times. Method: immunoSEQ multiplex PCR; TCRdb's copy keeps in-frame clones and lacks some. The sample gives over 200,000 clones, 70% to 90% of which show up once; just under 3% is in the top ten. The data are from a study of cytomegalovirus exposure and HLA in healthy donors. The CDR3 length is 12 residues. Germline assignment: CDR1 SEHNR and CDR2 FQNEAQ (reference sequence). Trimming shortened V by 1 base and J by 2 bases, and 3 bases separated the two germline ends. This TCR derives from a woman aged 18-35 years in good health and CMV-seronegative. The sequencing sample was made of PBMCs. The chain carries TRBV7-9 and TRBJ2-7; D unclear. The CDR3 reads CASSLGTYEQYF. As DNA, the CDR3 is TGTGCCAGCAGCTTAGGTACCTACGAGCAGTACTTC. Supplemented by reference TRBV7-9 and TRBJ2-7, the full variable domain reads DTGVSQNPRHKITKRGQNVTFRCDPISEHNRLYWYRQTLGQGPEFLTYFQNEAQLEKSRLLSDRFSAERPKGSFSTLEIQRTEQGDSAMYLCASSLGTYEQYFGPGTRLTVT.